The 26 T cell receptor beta chains given below trace back to one sample, sequenced in a study of blood T cell repertoires in COVID-19. Sequencing used immunoSEQ multiplex PCR; TCRdb keeps in-frame clones, though not all of them. This sample yields hundreds of thousands of clones, of which more than 90% are seen a single time; approximately 2.5% belongs to the top ten. The source material was PBMCs or T cells enriched from blood (not recorded which). These receptor sequences come from a man aged 60 to 75 who had recovered from COVID-19.

The chain links TRBV14 to TRBJ2-5; 8 bases line up with TRBD1. The germline V gene encodes CDR1 SGHDN and CDR2 FVKESK. V lost 5 bases and J lost 7; bases outside the gene matches: 15. This CDR3 is built from 16 residues. CDR3 coding DNA: TGTGCCAGCAGCGAACCGGGACAGGTTTTTGGGCGGACCCAGTACTTC. Translated, it gives CASSEPGQVFGRTQYF. Full variable domain (outside the CDR3, taken from reference TRBV14 and TRBJ2-5): EAGVTQFPSHSVIEKGQTVTLRCDPISGHDNLYWYRRVMGKEIKFLLHFVKESKQDESGMPNNRFLAERTGGTYSTLKVQPAELEDSGVYFCASSEPGQVFGRTQYFGPGTRLLVL.

This sequence joins TRBV20-1 and TRBJ1-1; D is uncertain. The CDR3 covers 11 residues. Trimming pared 2 bases from V and 8 bases from J, leaving 9 bases between. Looked up from germline, CDR1 is DFQATT and CDR2 is SNEGSKA (reference sequence). The CDR3 DNA is TGCAGTGCTAGAAAGGGAGTAGAAGCTTTCTTT. The encoded protein is CSARKGVEAFF.

CDR3 amino acids: CASNDREDTEAFF. The CDR3 DNA follows: TGCGCCAGCAACGACAGGGAGGACACTGAAGCTTTCTTT. The V gene is TRBV10-2, the J gene TRBJ1-1, with TRBD1 matching 7 bases. The germline CDR1 and CDR2 sequences are WSHSY and SAAADI. This CDR3 comprises 13 residues. With V trimmed by 7 bases and J by 3 bases, 5 bases remained unmatched.

Only one count was recorded for this clone. The chain is built from TRBV12-3 or TRBV12-4 and TRBJ1-2; D may be TRBD1 (5 bases). The V and J ends lost 6 bases and 8 bases respectively, with 16 bases between them. This CDR3 spans 13 amino acids. The CDR3 DNA reads TGTGCCAGCAGCCACGGGGGGGGATACGGCTACACCTTC. Amino acids: CASSHGGGYGYTF.

The chain recombines TRBV5-4 with TRBJ2-5, with D perhaps TRBD2 (6 bases). V gave up 4 bases and J gave up 0 bases, with 13 bases separating them. The CDR3 loop spans 15 amino acids. Looked up from germline, CDR1 is SGHNT and CDR2 is YYREEE (reference sequence). CDR3: CASSGPTGDQETQYF. The CDR3 nucleotides are TGTGCCAGCAGCGGCCCCACGGGGGACCAAGAGACCCAGTACTTC. Full variable domain (rest looked up from reference TRBV5-4 and TRBJ2-5): ETGVTQSPTHLIKTRGQQVTLRCSSQSGHNTVSWYQQALGQGPQFIFQYYREEENGRGNFPPRFSGLQFPNYSSELNVNALELDDSALYLCASSGPTGDQETQYFGPGTRLLVL.

J is TRBJ2-1 and V is TRBV18, with D possibly being TRBD2 (6 bases). Germline CDR1 is KGHSH and CDR2 is LQKENI. The CDR3 is 15 residues long. V was cut by 6 bases and J by 7 bases, with 19 bases left in between. This CDR3 is CASSLPGLMSNEQFF. The CDR3 nucleotides are TGTGCCAGCTCCCTCCCGGGACTCATGTCAAATGAGCAGTTCTTC.

The CDR3 nucleotides are TGTGCCAGCAGCATACTCAGGGGGACGGCAACTAATGAAAAACTGTTTTTT. Translated, it gives CASSILRGTATNEKLFF. The chain is built from TRBV7-9 and TRBJ1-4, with TRBD1 matching over 7 bases. V lost 5 bases, J lost 0 bases, and 9 bases stayed unmatched. Germline assignment: CDR1 SEHNR and CDR2 FQNEAQ (reference sequence). The CDR3 contains 17 residues.

A word on this clone: The junction shows a germline mismatch at one end, possibly a read error. The CDR3 is CASAATDFYERLFF. The CDR3 DNA reads TGTGCCAGCGCCGCGACAGACTTTTATGAAAGACTGTTTTTT. This chain uses TRBV19 with TRBJ1-4, with TRBD1 as a possible D gene (5 bases). The CDR3 is 14 residues long. Germline loops: CDR1 LNHDA, CDR2 SQIVND (reference sequence).

This chain links TRBV12-3 or TRBV12-4 with TRBJ1-1; D remains ambiguous. The V and J ends lost 4 bases and 3 bases respectively, with 9 bases between them. The CDR3 is 13 residues long. For the CDR3, the DNA is TGTGCCAGCAGTTCTTACACCGACACTGAAGCTTTCTTT. Its protein product is CASSSYTDTEAFF.

The genes are TRBV7-9 and TRBJ1-4, with 8 bases identical to TRBD1. V shed 5 bases and J 5 bases; nucleotides not matched to a gene: 4. Germline-derived CDR1 and CDR2 are SEHNR and FQNEAQ (reference sequence). There are 14 residues in the CDR3. CDR3 protein: CASSLQGGNEKLFF. The CDR3 nucleotides read TGTGCCAGCAGCCTACAGGGGGGGAATGAAAAACTGTTTTTT.

The chain has TRBV2 and TRBJ1-2; 8 nucleotides align to TRBD1. Germline CDR1 and CDR2: SNHLY and FYNNEI. The CDR3 totals 13 residues. V lost 7 bases to trimming and J lost 8 bases; unmatched junction nucleotides: 9. The CDR3 coding sequence is TGTGCCAGCAAACTCCAGGGGGCGAGAGGCTACACCTTC. Protein product: CASKLQGARGYTF.

This chain uses TRBV6-5 with TRBJ1-4; the D gene is possibly TRBD1 (6 bases). Between the trimmed V and J ends, which lost 4 bases and 5 bases, there was a span of 14 bases. This CDR3 is 15 amino acids long. Germline CDR1 and CDR2: MNHEY and SVGAGI. The CDR3 loop is CASSSTGTINEKLFF. The CDR3 DNA reads as TGTGCCAGCAGTTCCACCGGGACAATAAATGAAAAACTGTTTTTT.

This chain links TRBV25-1 with TRBJ2-2, with D maybe TRBD2 (6 bases). There are 15 residues in the CDR3. Trimming cost V 2 bases and J 2 bases, with 9 bases left between them. Germline V gives CDR1 MGHDK, CDR2 SYGVNS. The CDR3 loop is CASSELGLNTGELFF. As DNA, the CDR3 is TGTGCCAGCAGTGAACTTGGACTAAACACCGGGGAGCTGTTTTTT.

This clone was seen more than once but under ten times. The gene calls are TRBV24-1 and TRBJ2-1, with TRBD2 matching 13 bases. The CDR3 length is 21 residues. The V and J ends lost 1 base and 0 bases, in that order; junction bases with no gene match: 11. Germline-derived CDR1 and CDR2 are KGHDR and SFDVKD. The CDR3, as DNA: TGTGCCACCAGTGATTTCACCGGGACTAGCGGGAAGGTGGCCTCCTACAATGAGCAGTTCTTC. Its translation is CATSDFTGTSGKVASYNEQFF.

The rearrangement uses TRBV3-1 (or the pseudogene TRBV3-2) and TRBJ2-1; no definite D call. The V gene's germline CDR1 is LGHDT and CDR2 YNNKEL (reference sequence). There are 16 residues in the CDR3. V was trimmed by 0 bases and J by 0 bases, leaving 9 bases between them. In nucleotides, the CDR3 is TGTGCCAGCAGCCAAGACGTTCTTATCTCCTACAATGAGCAGTTCTTC. As protein: CASSQDVLISYNEQFF.

The rearrangement uses TRBV12-5 and TRBJ1-6, with 10 bases fitting TRBD1. The CDR3 totals 18 residues. Germline CDR1 is LGHNT and CDR2 is FRNRAP. Trimming removed 2 bases from V and 8 bases from J; junction bases left unmatched: 12. The CDR3 loop is CASGLPSQGTGDYSPLHF. The CDR3 DNA reads TGTGCTAGTGGTTTGCCAAGTCAGGGGACAGGGGATTATTCACCCCTCCACTTT.

The chain uses TRBV7-9 and TRBJ2-1; D gene uncertain. CDR3 length equals 13 residues. V was cut by 2 bases and J by 7 bases, with 9 bases left in between. Germline V gives CDR1 SEHNR, CDR2 FQNEAQ (reference sequence). CDR3 protein: CASSLSSGNEQFF. The CDR3 nucleotides read TGTGCCAGCAGCTTATCCTCCGGGAATGAGCAGTTCTTC.

V and J are TRBV9 and TRBJ1-3, with D perhaps TRBD1 (5 bases). The V gene's germline CDR1 is SGDLS and CDR2 YYNGEE. With 4 bases removed from V and 6 bases from J, the gap between germline ends came to 11 bases. The CDR3 loop spans 13 amino acids. The CDR3 protein is CASSPSGVNTIYF. The CDR3 DNA reads TGTGCCAGCAGCCCTTCGGGGGTAAACACCATATATTTT. The full variable domain, in which reference TRBV9 and TRBJ1-3 provide the parts outside the CDR3, is DSGVTQTPKHLITATGQRVTLRCSPRSGDLSVYWYQQSLDQGLQFLIQYYNGEERAKGNILERFSAQQFPDLHSELNLSSLELGDSALYFCASSPSGVNTIYFGEGSWLTVV.

This chain connects TRBV7-2 to TRBJ1-2; TRBD1 agrees at 8 bases. Germline V gene sequence: CDR1 SGHTA, CDR2 FQGNSA. The CDR3 is 15 residues long. V shed 6 bases and J 4 bases; nucleotides not matched to a gene: 10. In nucleotides, the CDR3 is TGTGCCAGCAGTACACCCAACAGGGGGGGCTATGGCTACACCTTC. This codes for CASSTPNRGGYGYTF. The entire variable domain, with the rest obtained from reference TRBV7-2 and TRBJ1-2, is as follows: GAGVSQSPSNKVTEKGKDVELRCDPISGHTALYWYRQSLGQGLEFLIYFQGNSAPDKSGLPSDRFSAERTGGSVSTLTIQRTQQEDSAVYLCASSTPNRGGYGYTFGSGTRLTVV.

The chain links TRBV12-3 or TRBV12-4 to TRBJ1-1; no clear D gene. This CDR3 region has 13 residues. V shed 3 bases and J shed 7 bases, with 12 bases lying between them. In nucleotides, the CDR3 is TGTGCCAGCAGTTTCAGCAGGCCAGATGAAGCTTTCTTT. Amino acids: CASSFSRPDEAFF.

The rearrangement links TRBV18 to TRBJ2-6; D may be TRBD1 (5 bases). Trimming removed 3 bases at V and 1 base at J, with 7 bases between. The germline gives CDR1 KGHSH, CDR2 LQKENI. The length of the CDR3 is 15 residues. CDR3 sequence: CASSPQGSGANVLTF. The CDR3 DNA reads TGTGCCAGCTCACCTCAGGGATCTGGGGCCAACGTCCTGACTTTC.

The gene calls are TRBV5-4 and TRBJ1-2, with D unclear. Germline CDR1 reads SGHNT; CDR2 reads YYREEE (reference sequence). V was cut by 9 bases and J by 4 bases, with 13 bases left in between. The CDR3 loop spans 12 amino acids. CDR3 protein: CATNREPYGYTF. As DNA, the CDR3 is TGTGCCACCAATCGGGAGCCCTATGGCTACACCTTC. Using reference TRBV5-4 and TRBJ1-2 for the parts outside the CDR3, the full variable domain is ETGVTQSPTHLIKTRGQQVTLRCSSQSGHNTVSWYQQALGQGPQFIFQYYREEENGRGNFPPRFSGLQFPNYSSELNVNALELDDSALYLCATNREPYGYTFGSGTRLTVV.

The chain joins TRBV30 to TRBJ1-5; no firm D call. The CDR3 runs to 13 residues. Per germline, CDR1 GTSNPN and CDR2 SVGIG (reference sequence). Between the trimmed V and J ends, which lost 0 bases and 7 bases, there was a span of 10 bases. The CDR3 protein is CAWSVQEKQPQHF. CDR3 bases: TGTGCCTGGAGTGTTCAGGAAAAGCAGCCCCAGCATTTT.

This clone has just one count. J is TRBJ2-7 and V is TRBV4-1; 10 positions agree with TRBD2. Looked up from germline, CDR1 is MGHRA and CDR2 is YSYEKL. The CDR3 spans 14 residues. V trimming: 1 base; J trimming: 4 bases; junction bases outside the gene matches: 1. The CDR3 sequence is CASSQASGGYEQYF. The CDR3 nucleotides read TGCGCCAGCAGCCAAGCTAGCGGGGGTTACGAGCAGTACTTC.

The chain recombines TRBV9 with TRBJ2-7, with TRBD1 identical over 7 bases. From germline, CDR1 is SGDLS and CDR2 YYNGEE. This CDR3 comprises 15 residues. The ends lost 1 base at V and 3 bases at J; junction bases unmatched: 7. The CDR3 reads CASSVWEGGSYEQYF. The CDR3 region has the DNA TGTGCCAGCAGCGTATGGGAAGGGGGCAGCTACGAGCAGTACTTC.

The rearrangement links TRBV12-5 to TRBJ1-1; D gene ambiguous. Germline loops: CDR1 LGHNT, CDR2 FRNRAP. The CDR3 is made up of 13 amino acids. V lost 1 base and J lost 2, with 5 bases in between. CDR3 protein: CASGLGANTEAFF. DNA for the CDR3: TGTGCTAGTGGTTTGGGGGCTAACACTGAAGCTTTCTTT.